Listed below are T cell receptor beta chains from one sample, sequenced in a study of PD-1 blockade in classical Hodgkin lymphoma. Only in-frame clones appear in the TCRdb table, and some are missing; sequencing was by immunoSEQ multiplex PCR. This repertoire shows 19,000 or so clones, approximately 80% found once; its top ten account for 22%. This material consisted of peripheral blood mononuclear cells (PBMCs), taken before the fourth cycle of nivolumab. The source of these receptors is a human donor with classical Hodgkin lymphoma. The CDR3 runs from the conserved cysteine through the conserved F or W. D genes are given only for firm matches. Not all rows give a size; the values are once, few, many and, for expanded clones, a class.

V	D	J	size	DNA	CDR3
TRBV28	NA	TRBJ1-2	NA	TGTGCCAGCATACCCCAGGACGGCTATGGCTACACCTTC	CASIPQDGYGYTF
TRBV29-1	TRBD1	TRBJ2-4	NA	TGCAGCGTTGCCGGACAGGGGGTTTTAAACATTCAGTACTTC	CSVAGQGVLNIQYF
TRBV6-7	NA	TRBJ1-4	NA	TGTGCCAGCAATTACACGGGTGGAAAACTGTTTTTT	CASNYTGGKLFF
TRBV11-3	NA	TRBJ2-7	NA	TGTGCCAAGGAAGGGAGCGAGCTAGTTCGGTTCCACGAGCAGTACTTC	CAKEGSELVRFHEQYF
TRBV2	NA	TRBJ2-5	NA	TGTGCCAGCGGACTTTGGGTCGGGGAGACCCAGTACTTC	CASGLWVGETQYF
TRBV7-9	TRBD1	TRBJ1-1	NA	TGTGCCAGCAGCTTATCCCAGGGGGCTGCCGGCACTGAAGCTTTCTTT	CASSLSQGAAGTEAFF
TRBV30	NA	TRBJ1-1	NA	TGTGCCTGGAGTGTAATCTGGGGCGTTCGCCACACTGAAGCTTTCTTT	CAWSVIWGVRHTEAFF
TRBV4-2	NA	TRBJ2-2	once	TGTGCCAGCAGTCCATTTGGGGTAACGGGGGTTACCGGGGAGCTGTTTTTT	CASSPFGVTGVTGELFF
TRBV7-2	TRBD2	TRBJ2-5	NA	TGTGCCAGCAGCGGGATAGCGGGGACCCAGCAAGAGACCCAGTACTTC	CASSGIAGTQQETQYF
TRBV10-3	NA	TRBJ1-5	NA	TGTGCCATCAGTGTGGGGGGGGTCAATCAGCCCCAGCATTTT	CAISVGGVNQPQHF
TRBV19	NA	TRBJ1-5	NA	TGTGCCAGTATGAGTGGGAGTAGTAGCAATCAGCCCCAGCATTTT	CASMSGSSSNQPQHF
TRBV6-1	NA	TRBJ1-6	NA	TGTGCCAGCAGCGCTAAACAGGGAAGGGGATCACCCCTCCACTTT	CASSAKQGRGSPLHF
TRBV2	NA	TRBJ2-7	NA	TGTGCCAGCAGGGGGCCTTCTTACGAGCAGTACTTC	CASRGPSYEQYF
TRBV27	TRBD2	TRBJ2-2	NA	TGTGCCAGCAGTCCTCTAGCGGGGGGGAACACCGGGGAGCTGTTTTTT	CASSPLAGGNTGELFF
TRBV2	NA	TRBJ2-7	NA	TGTGCCAGCAGTTTTCCCCTTACGACAGACGCCTACGAGCAGTACTTC	CASSFPLTTDAYEQYF
TRBV5-4	TRBD2	TRBJ2-3	NA	TGTGCCAGCAGCTTAGCGGGGGGGCCCCCAGATACGCAGTATTTT	CASSLAGGPPDTQYF
TRBV19	NA	TRBJ2-5	NA	TGTGCCAGTAGTATAGGAGGGCAAGAGACCCAGTACTTC	CASSIGGQETQYF
TRBV30	NA	TRBJ2-7	NA	TGTGCCTGGAGTGAGGGGGACGGGTCCTACGAGCAGTACTTC	CAWSEGDGSYEQYF
TRBV6-5	NA	TRBJ2-5	NA	TGTGCCAGCAGTTACGGGACACCAGCCACAGAGACCCAGTACTTC	CASSYGTPATETQYF
TRBV5-1	NA	TRBJ1-1	NA	TGCGCCAGCAGCTTGGGTCTAATAAGTCCCCCAGTGATGAACACTGAAGCTTTCTTT	CASSLGLISPPVMNTEAFF
TRBV30	NA	TRBJ1-2	NA	TGTGCCTATGCTACGACAAGCGGCTATGGCTACACCTTC	CAYATTSGYGYTF
TRBV5-6	NA	TRBJ1-4	once	TGTGCCAGCAGCTCAAGTAAACGGGTCCTCCTTAATGAAAAACTGTTTTTT	CASSSSKRVLLNEKLFF
TRBV7-9	NA	TRBJ2-5	once	TGTGCCAGCAGCTTAGCTTTCCGTGAAGAGACCCAGTACTTC	CASSLAFREETQYF
TRBV5-1	NA	TRBJ2-1	NA	TGCGCCAGCAAAGGGTTCAATGAGCAGTTCTTC	CASKGFNEQFF
TRBV28	NA	TRBJ1-5	NA	TGTGCCAGCAGCTCCACGAATCAGCCCCAGCATTTT	CASSSTNQPQHF
TRBV7-2	NA	TRBJ1-1	NA	TGTGCCAGCAGCTTAGCGCCGGAGCGAGGAGCTTTCTTT	CASSLAPERGAFF
TRBV5-1	NA	TRBJ1-5	NA	TGCGCCAGCAGCTTGGGGGAGGGGCTGGATAGCAATCAGCCCCAGCATTTT	CASSLGEGLDSNQPQHF
TRBV19	NA	TRBJ1-6	NA	TGTGCCAGTAATCCAGGCAATAATTCACCCCTCCACTTT	CASNPGNNSPLHF
TRBV27	NA	TRBJ1-1	NA	TGTGCCAGCAGTTTAAGGGACATGAACACTGAAGCTTTCTTT	CASSLRDMNTEAFF
TRBV7-2	NA	TRBJ2-3	NA	TGTGCCAGCAGCCCTCGCACAGATACGCAGTATTTT	CASSPRTDTQYF
TRBV1	NA	TRBJ2-1	NA	TGCACCAGCAGCCACCCCCCTGGACTAGCGGGAGACTACAATGAGCAGTTCTTC	CTSSHPPGLAGDYNEQFF
TRBV28	NA	TRBJ1-2	NA	TGTGCCAGCAGTCCACGCTGGACAGACTCTAACTATGGCTACACCTTC	CASSPRWTDSNYGYTF
TRBV6-1	NA	TRBJ2-3	NA	TGTGCCAGCAGGGGGGACCTCCGCACGCAGTATTTT	CASRGDLRTQYF
TRBV5-4	TRBD1	TRBJ2-1	NA	TGTGCCAGCAGCTTACAGGGGGCGCACAATGAGCAGTTCTTC	CASSLQGAHNEQFF
TRBV27	NA	TRBJ2-7	NA	TGTGCCAGCAGTTTGGTGGGGGACTCCTACGAGCAGTACTTC	CASSLVGDSYEQYF
TRBV9	NA	TRBJ1-4	once	TGTGCCAGCAGCGTCATGGAGGGAAAAGGTGAAAAACTGTTTTTT	CASSVMEGKGEKLFF
TRBV5-4	NA	TRBJ2-7	NA	TGTGCCAGCAGCGCGGGACGGGGGTACGAGCAGTACTTC	CASSAGRGYEQYF
TRBV5-4	TRBD1	TRBJ2-7	NA	TGTGCCAGCAGCTTGGCGGGACAGTCCTACGAGCAGTACTTC	CASSLAGQSYEQYF
TRBV11-2	TRBD1	TRBJ1-4	NA	TGTGCCAGCAGCTTAGACCCAGGGGGCTCTGTAAAACTGTTTTTT	CASSLDPGGSVKLFF
TRBV5-5	NA	TRBJ1-6	NA	TGTGCCAGCAGCCCCGGGACGTCGGGCAGTTCACCCCTCCACTTT	CASSPGTSGSSPLHF
TRBV11-2	NA	TRBJ2-5	NA	TGTGCCAGCAGCACCATGCTAGGAGCGGTCGGGGAGACCCAGTACTTC	CASSTMLGAVGETQYF
TRBV19	NA	TRBJ1-6	NA	TGTGCCAGTAGTTTGGGGGGCGCAGGATCACCCCTCCACTTT	CASSLGGAGSPLHF
TRBV15	NA	TRBJ1-2	NA	TGTGCCACCAGCCGAAGGGACCCGCAAGACTATGGCTACACCTTC	CATSRRDPQDYGYTF
TRBV15	NA	TRBJ1-4	NA	TGTGCCACCAGCATTCAAAGGGAGGGGGGTGAAAAACTGTTTTTT	CATSIQREGGEKLFF
TRBV21-1	NA	TRBJ1-5	NA	TGTGCCAGCAACATTGGGGGGGGCTTTGGCAATCAGCCCCAGCATTTT	CASNIGGGFGNQPQHF
TRBV6-5	TRBD2	TRBJ2-5	NA	TGTGCCAGCAGTTATACGGGAGGGCCGATAGAGACCCAGTACTTC	CASSYTGGPIETQYF
TRBV2	NA	TRBJ1-5	NA	TGTGCCAGCAGTGATGCAGACCGGAGAAGCAATCAGCCCCAGCATTTT	CASSDADRRSNQPQHF
TRBV10-3	NA	TRBJ2-7	NA	TGTGCCACCGGAGAAGGAGTGGACGAGCAGTACTTC	CATGEGVDEQYF
TRBV6-1	NA	TRBJ2-5	once	TGTGCCAGCAACGGACCCCCTAGTGCCCAGTACTTC	CASNGPPSAQYF
TRBV6-6	NA	TRBJ1-6	few	TGTGCCAGCAGCTCCTGGGAGGGGCGGACACCCCTCCACTTT	CASSSWEGRTPLHF
TRBV5-5	TRBD2	TRBJ2-3	NA	TGTGCCAGCAGCTTGCTAGCGGGAGTAGATACGCAGTATTTT	CASSLLAGVDTQYF
TRBV7-2	NA	TRBJ1-2	NA	TGTGCCAGCAGTCAATTGGGGGGCCACTATGGCTACACCTTC	CASSQLGGHYGYTF
TRBV7-9	NA	TRBJ2-3	NA	TGTGCCAGCAGCTCAAGACAGGATACGCAGTATTTT	CASSSRQDTQYF